Each of the 27 T cell receptor beta chains below was sequenced from the same sample in a study of cytomegalovirus exposure and HLA in healthy donors (dated by TCRdb to between 2016 and 2019). Libraries were prepared through the immunoSEQ multiplex PCR assay. For the multiplex PCR, a mixture combining 60 forward primers for TCR Vbeta segments and 13 reverse primers for TCR Jbeta segments was used. As stored in TCRdb, this immuneACCESS dataset retains in-frame rearrangements with V and J assigned. A fraction of the clones does not appear; measured against another copy, unresolved V genes explain less than half of the discrepancy, and the remainder lacks a known reason. The sample table includes under 200,000 clones. About 0.81% of the sample rests with the top ten. Input material: PBMCs. The receptors were gathered from a woman between 18 and 29 years old in good health and CMV-seropositive.

The CDR3 coding sequence is TGTGCCAGCAGTTTGCGGGGAAGCTTGGACAATGAGCAGTTCTTC. As protein: CASSLRGSLDNEQFF. The chain is built from TRBV27 and TRBJ2-1, with D maybe TRBD2 (6 bases). The V gene's germline CDR1 is MNHEY and CDR2 SMNVEV (reference sequence). The V gene lost 3 bases and the J gene lost 5 bases, with 14 bases spanning the gap. The CDR3 loop spans 15 amino acids.

V is TRBV19 and J is TRBJ1-5; 7 bases fit TRBD1. J gave up 9 bases and V 3 bases, and 8 bases lay outside the gene matches. Per germline, CDR1 LNHDA and CDR2 SQIVND (reference sequence). This CDR3 comprises 14 residues. The CDR3 nucleotides read TGTGCCAGTAGTATGATACAGGGGAGGAGGCCCCAGCATTTT. Translated, it gives CASSMIQGRRPQHF.

CDR3 amino acids: CASSLGPGQGPKGYNSPLHF. In nucleotides, the CDR3 is TGTGCCAGCAGCTTGGGCCCGGGACAGGGGCCTAAGGGGTATAATTCACCCCTCCACTTT. The chain has TRBV5-5 and TRBJ1-6; TRBD1 matches 10 bases. V gave up 0 bases and J gave up 4 bases; unmatched junction bases: 13. Germline V CDR1 and CDR2: SGHKS, YYEKEE (reference sequence). This CDR3 has 20 residues.

V is TRBV20-1 and J is TRBJ1-1; D uncertain. V lost 6 bases, J lost 5 bases, and 10 bases lay in between. CDR3 length equals 11 residues. CDR1 DFQATT and CDR2 SNEGSKA come from the germline V gene (reference sequence). CDR3 loop: CSAAEGTEAFF. The CDR3 nucleotides read TGCAGTGCAGCTGAGGGTACTGAAGCTTTCTTT.

V is TRBV5-5 and J is TRBJ2-5; weak D call: TRBD2 (6 bases). The CDR3 is 14 amino acids. Trimming left V 2 bases short and J 5 bases short, with 13 bases between. CDR1 is SGHKS, CDR2 YYEKEE, per germline (reference sequence). The CDR3 loop reads CASSFEAGRETQYF. The CDR3 DNA sequence: TGTGCCAGCAGCTTTGAGGCAGGGAGGGAGACCCAGTACTTC.

The chain recombines TRBV6-1 with TRBJ2-7; 7 bases line up with TRBD1. The CDR3 consists of 14 residues. The V segment lost 5 bases and the J segment 1 base; nucleotides outside the gene matches: 5. The germline V gene encodes CDR1 MNHNS and CDR2 SASEGT. DNA for the CDR3: TGTGCCAGCAGTCGGGACAGAAGGTCCTACGAGCAGTACTTC. Protein sequence: CASSRDRRSYEQYF.

This sequence joins TRBV9 and TRBJ1-1; 7 bases line up with TRBD1. CDR1 and CDR2 from the germline V gene are SGDLS and YYNGEE. V shed 3 bases and J 1 base; nucleotides not matched to a gene: 6. The CDR3 has 15 residues. This CDR3 reads CASSGRDSGNTEAFF. CDR3 DNA sequence: TGTGCCAGCAGCGGAAGGGACAGCGGGAACACTGAAGCTTTCTTT.

As regards this clone: Other DNA sequences in this sample translate to the same CDR3. The genes are TRBV9 and TRBJ2-2; the D gene is possibly TRBD1 (6 bases). Germline CDR1 is SGDLS and CDR2 is YYNGEE. The CDR3 is made up of 14 amino acids. V was clipped by 0 bases and J by 4 bases, with 7 bases between them. CDR3 in DNA: TGTGCCAGCAGCGTAGCCAGGGGCACCGGGGAGCTGTTTTTT. Translating gives CASSVARGTGELFF.

The CDR3 region is CASGQTSGGSQFF. In nucleotides, the CDR3 is TGTGCTAGTGGTCAGACTAGCGGGGGGTCGCAGTTCTTC. The chain carries TRBV12-5 and TRBJ2-1; 13 bases match TRBD2. Germline V CDR1 and CDR2: LGHNT, FRNRAP. The CDR3 totals 13 residues. The ends lost 5 bases at V and 12 bases at J; junction bases unmatched: 4.

The CDR3 is CASSLGTGNQPQHF. Here the CDR3 DNA reads TGCGCCAGCAGCTTGGGTACAGGAAATCAGCCCCAGCATTTT. This chain uses TRBV5-1 with TRBJ1-5, with D perhaps matching TRBD1 (5 bases). V gave up 0 bases and J gave up 4 bases, with 8 bases separating them. Per the germline V gene, CDR1 is SGHRS and CDR2 is YFSETQ. This CDR3 comprises 14 residues. Full variable domain (outside the CDR3, taken from reference TRBV5-1 and TRBJ1-5): KAGVTQTPRYLIKTRGQQVTLSCSPISGHRSVSWYQQTPGQGLQFLFEYFSETQRNKGNFPGRFSGRQFSNSRSEMNVSTLELGDSALYLCASSLGTGNQPQHFGDGTRLSIL.

The CDR3: CASASGEGEKLFF. CDR3 nucleotide sequence: TGTGCCAGCGCGTCGGGGGAAGGTGAAAAACTGTTTTTT. The V gene is TRBV19, the J gene TRBJ1-4, with D possibly matching TRBD1 (5 bases). V was trimmed by 9 bases and J by 7 bases, leaving 15 bases between them. The germline CDR1 and CDR2 sequences are LNHDA and SQIVND (reference sequence). CDR3 length: 13 residues. Filled out from reference TRBV19 and TRBJ1-4, the complete variable domain reads DGGITQSPKYLFRKEGQNVTLSCEQNLNHDAMYWYRQDPGQGLRLIYYSQIVNDFQKGDIAEGYSVSREKKESFPLTVTSAQKNPTAFYLCASASGEGEKLFFGSGTQLSVL.

Comment on this clone: Within the sample, other DNA sequences also encode this same CDR3. The chain is built from TRBV29-1 and TRBJ1-1; D ambiguous. CDR3 length equals 10 residues. Germline CDR1 and CDR2: SQVTM and ANQGSEA. Trimming pared 7 bases from V and 2 bases from J, leaving 5 bases between. As DNA, the CDR3 is TGCAGCGCCCTAAACACTGAAGCTTTCTTT. This sequence encodes CSALNTEAFF.

The CDR3 spells CATSTDRLSVSNQPQHF. The CDR3 bases are TGTGCCACCAGCACGGACAGGCTCAGCGTGAGCAATCAGCCCCAGCATTTT. The rearrangement joins TRBV15 to TRBJ1-5; 7 nucleotides match TRBD1. Germline lookup yields CDR1 LNHNV and CDR2 YYDKDF (reference sequence). V lost 4 bases to trimming and J lost 1 base; unmatched junction nucleotides: 10. This CDR3 is 17 amino acids long.

This chain connects TRBV11-3 to TRBJ1-1; no definite D call. Looked up from germline, CDR1 is SGHNT and CDR2 is YENEEA. The CDR3 runs to 14 residues. V lost 1 base and J lost 1, with 7 bases in between. The CDR3 protein is CASSLGGENTEAFF. DNA for the CDR3: TGTGCCAGCAGCTTAGGCGGGGAGAACACTGAAGCTTTCTTT.

This chain connects TRBV9 to TRBJ1-2; TRBD1 aligns across 8 bases. V lost 2 bases and J lost 5; bases outside the gene matches: 8. The CDR3 extends over 15 amino acids. Germline values: CDR1 SGDLS, CDR2 YYNGEE. The CDR3 reads CASSVTGESGYGYTF. The CDR3 nucleotides read TGTGCCAGCAGCGTGACAGGGGAAAGTGGTTATGGCTACACCTTC.

This chain connects TRBV6-5 to TRBJ2-3; tentative D call: TRBD1 (5 bases). Germline V gene sequence: CDR1 MNHEY, CDR2 SVGAGI. V was pared by 5 bases and J by 2 bases, with 11 bases between. This CDR3 contains 14 residues. CDR3 loop: CASSPRADTDTQYF. CDR3 bases: TGTGCCAGCAGTCCCAGGGCGGACACAGATACGCAGTATTTT.

The chain has TRBV5-4 and TRBJ2-3; the D gene is possibly TRBD2 (6 bases). CDR3 length equals 14 residues. From germline, CDR1 is SGHNT and CDR2 YYREEE (reference sequence). Trimming shortened V by 5 bases and J by 0 bases, and 10 bases separated the two germline ends. The CDR3 nucleotides are TGTGCCAGCAGGGGGGACTTGAGCACAGATACGCAGTATTTT. Its protein is CASRGDLSTDTQYF.

The J gene is TRBJ2-2, the V gene TRBV29-1, with 7 bases identical to TRBD1. Germline V gene lookup returns CDR1 SQVTM and CDR2 ANQGSEA. V dropped 5 bases and J dropped 3; count of bases not matched to a gene: 12. The CDR3 totals 16 residues. CDR3 amino acids: CSVITGALMDTGELFF. The CDR3 DNA sequence: TGCAGCGTTATCACAGGGGCCCTCATGGACACCGGGGAGCTGTTTTTT.

The gene calls are TRBV7-2 and TRBJ2-4, with unresolved D. This CDR3 has 12 amino acids. V was trimmed by 2 bases and J by 4 bases, leaving 3 bases between them. The germline gives CDR1 SGHTA, CDR2 FQGNSA. Written as DNA, the CDR3 is TGTGCCAGCAGCTTACTAAAAAACATTCAGTACTTC. Encoded protein: CASSLLKNIQYF.

The chain recombines TRBV6-6 with TRBJ1-3, with D hard to call. Germline V gene sequence: CDR1 MNHNY, CDR2 SVGAGI (reference sequence). With 5 bases removed from V and 4 bases from J, the gap between germline ends came to 18 bases. The CDR3 spans 16 residues. DNA for the CDR3: TGTGCCAGCAGTCGCCCCGGGAGGGCGGGAGGAAACACCATATATTTT. This gives the protein CASSRPGRAGGNTIYF.

The rearrangement joins TRBV30 to TRBJ2-1; 7 bases are a match to TRBD2. Germline CDR1 GTSNPN, CDR2 SVGIG (reference sequence). V dropped 1 base and J dropped 3; count of bases not matched to a gene: 9. This CDR3 has 16 residues. The CDR3 DNA reads as TGTGCCTGGAGTGCCAAAAACCTAGCGGTCTACAATGAGCAGTTCTTC. Translation: CAWSAKNLAVYNEQFF.

V and J are TRBV4-1 and TRBJ2-1; 13 bases line up with TRBD2. The CDR3 is 14 amino acids. V shed 1 base, J shed 10 bases, and the junction held 1 base outside the gene matches. CDR1 and CDR2 (germline): MGHRA, YSYEKL. CDR3 bases: TGCGCCAGCAGCCAAGTGGGACTAGCGGGGGAGCAGTTCTTC. It translates to CASSQVGLAGEQFF.

This rearrangement joins TRBV6-5 to TRBJ1-5; tentatively, D is TRBD1 (5 bases). Germline CDR1 reads MNHEY; CDR2 reads SVGAGI. The CDR3 totals 14 residues. V lost 4 bases and J 3 bases, leaving 10 bases between the germline ends. The CDR3 DNA is TGTGCCAGCAGTTCCGGGGGAGTCAATCAGCCCCAGCATTTT. Amino acids: CASSSGGVNQPQHF.

V is TRBV19 and J is TRBJ1-5, with TRBD1 as a possible D gene (5 bases). This CDR3 has 14 residues. Germline CDR1 reads LNHDA; CDR2 reads SQIVND (reference sequence). Trimming stripped 3 bases from V and 7 bases from J, with 13 bases between. CDR3 sequence reads: CASSMLQGRQPQHF. CDR3 in DNA: TGTGCCAGTAGTATGCTGCAGGGTCGACAGCCCCAGCATTTT.

The chain uses TRBV2 and TRBJ1-4; D is perhaps TRBD1 (6 bases). This CDR3 is built from 15 residues. V was trimmed by 8 bases and J by 5 bases, leaving 18 bases between them. In germline, CDR1 is SNHLY, CDR2 FYNNEI. The CDR3 bases are TGTGCCAGCGGAGAACCAGGGGTTGAAAATGAAAAACTGTTTTTT. Translating gives CASGEPGVENEKLFF.

The chain combines TRBV21-1 with TRBJ1-1; the tabulated D call, TRBD1, remains unverified against the DNA. TRBV21-1 is assigned pseudogene status. CDR3 length: 15 residues. The chain's CDR3 is CASQARQGWNTEAFF. In DNA, the CDR3 is TGTGCCAGCCAGGCCAGACAGGGTTGGAACACTGAAGCTTTCTTT.

V usage is TRBV11-1 and J usage is TRBJ2-4, with D possibly matching TRBD1 (6 bases). V was cut by 4 bases and J by 1 base, with 11 bases left in between. This CDR3 contains 15 residues. Germline CDR1 is SGHAT and CDR2 is FQDESV (reference sequence). DNA of the CDR3: TGTGCCAGCAGCTCGGGACAAATGGCCAAAAACATTCAGTACTTC. It is translated as CASSSGQMAKNIQYF.